This entry is about one T cell receptor beta chain. This record belongs to a study of blood T cell repertoires in COVID-19. Study overall: The United States, Italy and Spain supplied acute and convalescent COVID-19 samples. T cells, B-cell-depleted T cells, or PBMCs provided the cDNA or gDNA that served as material.

In the study's own analysis: Reference gene primers were amplified, and this amplification served to estimate nucleated cell counts. TCRdb's copy holds only in-frame clones and misses some; the assay was immunoSEQ multiplex PCR. The DNA was the basis for D and trimming; V, J and clone size are from that table. The data hold a few hundred thousand clones, with 88% observed a single time. Germline CDR1 LGHDT, CDR2 YNNKEL (reference sequence). The CDR3 extends over 13 amino acids. Trimming shortened V by 0 bases and J by 14 bases, and 11 bases separated the two germline ends. The sequenced material came from peripheral blood. The origin of this receptor is a man aged 60 to 75 who had recovered from COVID-19. The J gene is TRBJ1-6, the V gene TRBV3-1 (or the pseudogene TRBV3-2); D is undetermined. CDR3 region: CASSQDMVVALHF. The CDR3 DNA is TGTGCCAGCAGCCAAGACATGGTTGTAGCCCTCCACTTT.